This T cell receptor (beta chain) was retrieved from a study of T cell clonotyping in hematopoietic cell transplantation. Study-level results: Cells were unsorted, so CD4 and CD8 contributions were not separated.

In regard to this clone: Its antigen is unknown.

V shed 3 bases and J 1 base; nucleotides not matched to a gene: 2. CDR1 and CDR2 (germline): LNHNV, YYDKDF (reference sequence). This CDR3 spans 15 amino acids. Assay: immunoSEQ multiplex PCR; the TCRdb copy retains only in-frame clones and omits some. The sample lists more than 4,500 clones, 55% to 80% occurring once. The chain links TRBV15 to TRBJ2-3, with 9 bases that match TRBD1. The sequence derives from a female patient aged 45 to 65 who had an allogeneic stem cell transplant, so the T cells may come from the graft donor. Some clones in this sample may be carry-over from other donors' samples. The specimen comprised PBMCs, sampled 100 days after allogeneic stem cell transplant. The CDR3 bases are TGTGCCACCAGCAGCAACAGGGGGCGCACAGATACGCAGTATTTT. This codes for CATSSNRGRTDTQYF.